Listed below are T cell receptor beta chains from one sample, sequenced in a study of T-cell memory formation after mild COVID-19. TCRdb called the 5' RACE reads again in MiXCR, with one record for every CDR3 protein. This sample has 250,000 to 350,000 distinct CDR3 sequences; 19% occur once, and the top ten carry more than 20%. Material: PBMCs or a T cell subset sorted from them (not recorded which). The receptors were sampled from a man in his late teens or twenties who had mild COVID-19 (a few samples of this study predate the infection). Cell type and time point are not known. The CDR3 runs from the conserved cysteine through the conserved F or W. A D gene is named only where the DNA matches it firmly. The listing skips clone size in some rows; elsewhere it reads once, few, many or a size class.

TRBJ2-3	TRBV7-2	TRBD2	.	TGTGCCAGCACCCGGCTCGGGGGGGTCGTCACAGATACGCAGTATTTT	CASTRLGGVVTDTQYF
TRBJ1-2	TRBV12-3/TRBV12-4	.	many	TGTGCCAGCAGTTTCGCGGCAGGGGGCTACACCTTC	CASSFAAGGYTF
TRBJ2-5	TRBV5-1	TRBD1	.	TGCGCCAGCGAGAGGACAGGGGGTATTGAGACCCAGTACTTC	CASERTGGIETQYF
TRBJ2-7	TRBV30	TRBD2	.	TGTGCCTGGTCAGGAGGTAGCGGGGGGGCTTACGAGCAGTACTTC	CAWSGGSGGAYEQYF
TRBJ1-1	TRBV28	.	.	TGTGCCAGCAGTAATGGACTTATGAACACTGAAGCTTTCTTT	CASSNGLMNTEAFF
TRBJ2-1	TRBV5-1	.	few	TGCGCCAGCAGCACCAGGACAACCTACAATGAGCAGTTCTTC	CASSTRTTYNEQFF
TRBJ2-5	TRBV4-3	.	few	TGCGCCAGCAGCCAAGAGATCGAGGGGTGGGAGACCCAGTACTTC	CASSQEIEGWETQYF
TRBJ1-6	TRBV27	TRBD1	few	TGTGCCAGCAGTTTAGCAGTAGGGGGCGGATATAATTCACCCCTCCACTTT	CASSLAVGGGYNSPLHF
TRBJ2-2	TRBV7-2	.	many	TGTGCCAGCAGCAGGGACCCCACGAACACCGGGGAGCTGTTTTTT	CASSRDPTNTGELFF
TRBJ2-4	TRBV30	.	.	TGTGCCTGGAGGACCTCCGGGGCCGCGGCAGGCATTCAGTACTTC	CAWRTSGAAAGIQYF
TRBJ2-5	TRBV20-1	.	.	TGCAGTGCTAGGCCCGGGGCCAGGGAGACCCAGTACTTC	CSARPGARETQYF
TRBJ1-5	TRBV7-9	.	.	TGTGCCAGCAGCTTAGGTAGAGGGTTTCCTCAGCCCCAGCATTTT	CASSLGRGFPQPQHF
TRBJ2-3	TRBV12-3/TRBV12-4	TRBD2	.	TGTGCCAGCAGTCCCGGCACTAGCGGGGTGTATACGCAGTATTTT	CASSPGTSGVYTQYF
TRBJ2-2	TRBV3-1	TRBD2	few	TGTGCCAGCAGCCCGCATGGAGGGCTAGCGGGGGGCTCGAGCACCGGGGAGCTGTTTTTT	CASSPHGGLAGGSSTGELFF
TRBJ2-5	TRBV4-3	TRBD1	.	TGCGCCAGCAGCCAAGGGACAGGGGACCAAGAGACCCAGTACTTC	CASSQGTGDQETQYF
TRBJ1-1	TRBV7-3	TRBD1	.	TGTGCCAGCAGCTCGTACAGGGGTACTGAAGCTTTCTTT	CASSSYRGTEAFF
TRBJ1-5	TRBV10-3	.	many	TGTGCCACGGGAGGACAAATTCTGAGCAATCAGCCCCAGCATTTT	CATGGQILSNQPQHF
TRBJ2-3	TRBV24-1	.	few	TGTGCCACCAACAGGGCGGGCGGGGATACGCAGTATTTT	CATNRAGGDTQYF
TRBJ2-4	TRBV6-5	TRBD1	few	TGTGCCAGCAGTCGTCCCGGGACAGGGGTGGTAGGCATTCAGTACTTC	CASSRPGTGVVGIQYF
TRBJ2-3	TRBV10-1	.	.	TGCGCCAGCAGTGATCCCGACGATACGCAGTATTTT	CASSDPDDTQYF
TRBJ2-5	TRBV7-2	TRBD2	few	TGTGCCAGCAGCAGAGCGGGGGGGGAGACCCAGTACTTC	CASSRAGGETQYF
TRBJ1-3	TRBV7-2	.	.	TGTGCCAGCAGCTCCAATCAGGGGCCCGGAAACACCATATATTTT	CASSSNQGPGNTIYF
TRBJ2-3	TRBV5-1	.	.	TGCGCCAGCAGCTTGGTAGGGGAGAGCACAGATACGCAGTATTTT	CASSLVGESTDTQYF
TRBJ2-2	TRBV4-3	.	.	TGCGCCAGCAGCCAAGATATGGGGGCCGGGGAGCTGTTTTTT	CASSQDMGAGELFF
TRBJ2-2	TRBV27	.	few	TGTGCCAGCAGGGGGTTTAGTGGCGGGGAGCTGTTTTTT	CASRGFSGGELFF
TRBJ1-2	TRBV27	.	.	TGTGCCAGCAGTTCCCCAAGACGGAACTATGGCTACACCTTC	CASSSPRRNYGYTF
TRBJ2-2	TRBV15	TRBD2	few	TGTGCCACCAGCAGAGATAGGCTACGCCTCGGGGGGGCGAACACCGGGGAGCTGTTTTTT	CATSRDRLRLGGANTGELFF
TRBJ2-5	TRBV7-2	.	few	TGTGCCAGCACACTTCTAGGGATCACGGAGACCCAGTACTTC	CASTLLGITETQYF
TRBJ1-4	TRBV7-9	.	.	TGTGCCAGCAGCTTAGGGCAACTAGCAACTAATGAAAAACTGTTTTTT	CASSLGQLATNEKLFF
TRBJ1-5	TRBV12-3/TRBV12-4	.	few	TGTGCCAGCTGCAGGGTATCGAGGCCCCAGCATTTT	CASCRVSRPQHF
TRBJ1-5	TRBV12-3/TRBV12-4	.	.	TGTGCCAGCGGGCCAGGGTATAGCAATCAGCCCCAGCATTTT	CASGPGYSNQPQHF